These T cell receptor beta chains were read from a single sample in a study of PD-1 blockade in mismatch repair-deficient tumors. Profiled with immunoSEQ multiplex PCR; TCRdb holds only in-frame clones, not every one. The sample carries about 19,000 clones, around 79% recorded once. The starting material was PBMCs, obtained 52 weeks after starting pembrolizumab. The source of these receptors is an adult with mismatch repair-deficient cancer. Each CDR3 is given with its conserved first and last residue. The D gene is left open where the match is weak. The size entry is marked missing in some rows and otherwise reads once, few, many or a size class.

CDR3aa | CDR3nt | d_gene | v_gene | abundance | j_gene
CASSIGGTGVYEQYF | TGTGCCAGTAGTATAGGCGGGACAGGGGTCTACGAGCAGTACTTC | TRBD1 | TRBV19 | NA | TRBJ2-7
CASSFDRQGNQPQHF | TGTGCCAGCAGTTTTGACCGACAGGGCAATCAGCCCCAGCATTTT | NA | TRBV6-5 | NA | TRBJ1-5
CASSLKGYSGNFHEQYF | TGTGCCAGCAGCTTAAAGGGTTACAGCGGGAACTTCCACGAGCAGTACTTC | TRBD2 | TRBV7-6 | few | TRBJ2-7
CSGDKANEQFF | TGCAGCGGGGACAAAGCCAATGAGCAGTTCTTC | NA | TRBV20-1 | NA | TRBJ2-1
CASRPTGTASYEQYF | TGTGCCAGCAGGCCCACCGGGACAGCCTCCTACGAGCAGTACTTC | TRBD1 | TRBV28 | NA | TRBJ2-7
CASSGGLVHEQFF | TGTGCCAGCAGTGGAGGACTAGTCCATGAGCAGTTCTTC | TRBD2 | TRBV2 | NA | TRBJ2-1
CASSFQGNQPQHF | TGTGCCAGCAGTTTCCAGGGAAATCAGCCCCAGCATTTT | NA | TRBV6-5 | NA | TRBJ1-5
CASSSTGQPNTEAFF | TGTGCCAGCAGCTCCACGGGACAGCCGAACACTGAAGCTTTCTTT | TRBD1 | TRBV7-3 | NA | TRBJ1-1
CASSPGAETQYF | TGTGCCAGCAGCCCCGGAGCGGAGACCCAGTACTTC | NA | TRBV6-6 | once | TRBJ2-5
CASNPAGGADTQYF | TGTGCCAGCAATCCAGCGGGAGGTGCAGATACGCAGTATTTT | TRBD2 | TRBV2 | NA | TRBJ2-3
CASAGTGRNEQFF | TGTGCTAGTGCCGGGACAGGGAGGAATGAGCAGTTCTTC | TRBD1 | TRBV12-5 | once | TRBJ2-1
CSAGTSGAYEQYF | TGCAGCGCCGGGACTAGCGGCGCCTACGAGCAGTACTTC | TRBD2 | TRBV29-1 | NA | TRBJ2-7
CAWSVRGLGANVLTF | TGTGCCTGGAGTGTAAGGGGCTTGGGGGCCAACGTCCTGACTTTC | NA | TRBV30 | NA | TRBJ2-6
CASSRAGTGTVF | TGTGCCAGCAGTCGCGCCGGGACAGGGACTGTCTTC | TRBD1 | TRBV6-5 | NA | TRBJ2-1
CASTPAGGVNYGYTF | TGTGCCAGCACCCCTGCGGGGGGCGTCAACTATGGCTACACCTTC | NA | TRBV28 | NA | TRBJ1-2
CATSGAGDSPLHF | TGTGCCACCTCGGGGGCGGGGGATTCACCCCTCCACTTT | NA | TRBV28 | once | TRBJ1-6
CASKESREPGNIQYF | TGTGCCAGCAAAGAAAGCCGGGAGCCTGGAAACATTCAGTACTTC | NA | TRBV27 | few | TRBJ2-4
CASSLTAGTGGETQYF | TGCGCCAGCAGCTTGACCGCCGGGACAGGGGGCGAGACCCAGTACTTC | TRBD1 | TRBV5-1 | NA | TRBJ2-5
CASSLYPRGNYEQYF | TGTGCCAGCAGTTTATACCCCAGAGGGAACTACGAGCAGTACTTC | NA | TRBV27 | NA | TRBJ2-7
CASSYAGARLDGYTF | TGTGCCAGCAGTTATGCGGGGGCCAGGTTGGACGGCTACACCTTC | NA | TRBV28 | NA | TRBJ1-2
CASSRGQHYGYTF | TGTGCCAGCAGCCGCGGACAGCACTATGGCTACACCTTC | NA | TRBV7-2 | NA | TRBJ1-2
CASSTGQGLNTEAFF | TGTGCCAGCAGCACCGGACAGGGGCTGAACACTGAAGCTTTCTTT | TRBD1 | TRBV7-6 | once | TRBJ1-1
CASTSIDLNYGYTF | TGTGCCAGCACCTCAATAGACTTAAACTATGGCTACACCTTC | NA | TRBV28 | NA | TRBJ1-2
CASRGTSGFTDTQYF | TGTGCCAGTAGGGGGACTAGCGGGTTCACAGATACGCAGTATTTT | TRBD2 | TRBV19 | NA | TRBJ2-3
CASNRAGGGEAFF | TGTGCCAGCAACAGAGCTGGGGGCGGGGAAGCTTTCTTT | NA | TRBV6-5 | NA | TRBJ1-1
CAWSVQDGEAFF | TGTGCCTGGAGTGTACAGGATGGTGAAGCTTTCTTT | NA | TRBV30 | NA | TRBJ1-1
CASSLAAGNYNEQFF | TGCGCCAGCAGCTTGGCAGCAGGGAACTACAATGAGCAGTTCTTC | NA | TRBV5-1 | NA | TRBJ2-1
CASSQAVPSGRTDTQYF | TGCGCCAGCAGCCAAGCGGTACCTAGCGGGCGCACAGATACGCAGTATTTT | TRBD2 | TRBV4-1 | NA | TRBJ2-3
CASSLVSTSGSGKTQYF | TGTGCCAGCAGCTTGGTGTCTACTAGCGGGAGTGGGAAGACCCAGTACTTC | TRBD2 | TRBV5-8 | NA | TRBJ2-5
CASSFGGQDEAFF | TGTGCCAGCAGTTTCGGGGGGCAGGATGAAGCTTTCTTT | NA | TRBV27 | NA | TRBJ1-1
CASSFLAGGGEQFF | TGTGCCAGCAGCTTTCTAGCGGGAGGAGGTGAGCAGTTCTTC | TRBD2 | TRBV7-9 | NA | TRBJ2-1
CASSLGDLPNNEQFF | TGCGCCAGCAGCTTGGGGGACTTGCCGAACAATGAGCAGTTCTTC | NA | TRBV5-1 | once | TRBJ2-1
CASSLPVENEQFF | TGCGCCAGCAGCTTACCGGTTGAGAATGAGCAGTTCTTC | NA | TRBV5-1 | NA | TRBJ2-1
CASSPGTPPKRTGELFF | TGTGCCAGCAGCCCGGGGACTCCTCCTAAGAGGACCGGGGAGCTGTTTTTT | NA | TRBV7-3 | NA | TRBJ2-2
CASLGSGNTQYF | TGTGCCAGCCTGGGAAGCGGAAATACGCAGTATTTT | NA | TRBV27 | NA | TRBJ2-3
CASSRDRVNSPLHF | TGTGCCAGCAGTCGGGACAGGGTGAATTCACCCCTCCACTTT | TRBD1 | TRBV4-2 | NA | TRBJ1-6
CASSPGTGFQPQHF | TGTGCCAGCAGCCCCGGGACAGGGTTTCAGCCCCAGCATTTT | TRBD1 | TRBV27 | NA | TRBJ1-5
CASSLGQGGGHEQYF | TGTGCCAGCAGCTTAGGACAGGGTGGAGGCCACGAGCAGTACTTC | TRBD1 | TRBV7-9 | few | TRBJ2-7
CASSLDGSRTGTYEQYF | TGTGCCAGCAGCTTAGATGGTAGTAGGACAGGGACCTACGAGCAGTACTTC | TRBD1 | TRBV11-2 | NA | TRBJ2-7
CASSISTGTYGYTF | TGTGCCAGTAGTATTAGTACAGGGACCTATGGCTACACCTTC | NA | TRBV19 | NA | TRBJ1-2
CASSFGDIAKNIQYF | TGTGCCAGCAGTTTCGGGGATATCGCCAAAAACATTCAGTACTTC | NA | TRBV28 | NA | TRBJ2-4
CASNPGLAGTGELFF | TGTGCCAGCAACCCGGGACTAGCAGGGACCGGGGAGCTGTTTTTT | TRBD2 | TRBV2 | NA | TRBJ2-2